This T cell receptor beta chain came from a study of shared clonotypes between healthy human individuals. On the study more broadly: The donor pool was made up of a couple of women and a few men aged 18 to 49.

CDR1 and CDR2 (germline): SGHNT, YENEEA. The CDR3 totals 13 residues. The V and J ends lost 6 bases and 0 bases respectively, with 9 bases between them. TCRdb keeps only in-frame clones here, not all; method: immunoSEQ multiplex PCR. This sample has some 630,000 clones, with about 95% found just once. CD45RO-negative, CCR7-positively selected cells formed the naive CD8 fraction, excluding terminally differentiated effector memory CD45RA+ cells. This chain connects TRBV11-3 to TRBJ2-7; TRBD1 is a possible D gene (6 bases). This clonotype was sampled from a woman in her 30s in good health. Source material: naive CD8+ T cells sorted from blood. The CDR3 nucleotides read TGTGCCAGCAGTTCAGGGGTCTCCTACGAGCAGTACTTC. Its translation is CASSSGVSYEQYF.